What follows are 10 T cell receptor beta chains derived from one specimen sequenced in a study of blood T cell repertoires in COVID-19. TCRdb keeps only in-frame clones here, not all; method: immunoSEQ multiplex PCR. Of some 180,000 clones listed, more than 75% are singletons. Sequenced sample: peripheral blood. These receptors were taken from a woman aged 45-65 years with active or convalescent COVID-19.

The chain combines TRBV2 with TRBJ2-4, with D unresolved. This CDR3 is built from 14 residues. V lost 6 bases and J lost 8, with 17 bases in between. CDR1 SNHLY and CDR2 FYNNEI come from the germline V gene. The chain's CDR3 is CASRTRFGSDIQYF. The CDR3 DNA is TGTGCCAGCAGGACTCGGTTTGGGTCGGACATTCAGTACTTC.

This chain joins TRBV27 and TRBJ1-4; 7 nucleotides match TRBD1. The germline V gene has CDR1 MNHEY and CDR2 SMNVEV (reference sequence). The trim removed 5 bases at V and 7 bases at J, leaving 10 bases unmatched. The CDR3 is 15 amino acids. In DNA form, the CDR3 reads TGTGCCAGCAGTACTCGGACCCAGGGGGGTGAAAAACTGTTTTTT. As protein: CASSTRTQGGEKLFF.

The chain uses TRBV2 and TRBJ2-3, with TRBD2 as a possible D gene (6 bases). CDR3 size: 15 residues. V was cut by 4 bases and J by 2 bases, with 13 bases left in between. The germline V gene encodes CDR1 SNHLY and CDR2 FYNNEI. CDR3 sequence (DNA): TGTGCCAGCAGTGGTGTTGCGGGGATCACAGATACGCAGTATTTT. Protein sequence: CASSGVAGITDTQYF. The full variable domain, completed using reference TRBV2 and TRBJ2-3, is EPEVTQTPSHQVTQMGQEVILRCVPISNHLYFYWYRQILGQKVEFLVSFYNNEISEKSEIFDDQFSVERPDGSNFTLKIRSTKLEDSAMYFCASSGVAGITDTQYFGPGTRLTVL.

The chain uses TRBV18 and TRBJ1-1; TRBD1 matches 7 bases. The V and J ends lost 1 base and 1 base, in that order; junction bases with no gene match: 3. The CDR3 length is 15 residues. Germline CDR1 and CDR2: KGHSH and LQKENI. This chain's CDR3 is CASSPQGGWNTEAFF. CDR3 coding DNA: TGTGCCAGCTCACCACAAGGGGGCTGGAACACTGAAGCTTTCTTT.

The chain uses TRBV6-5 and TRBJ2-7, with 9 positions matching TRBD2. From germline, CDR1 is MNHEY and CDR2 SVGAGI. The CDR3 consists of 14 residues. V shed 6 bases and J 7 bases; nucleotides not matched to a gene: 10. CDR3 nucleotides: TGTGCCAGCAGGAACGTAGCGGGAGTGAAAGAGCAGTACTTC. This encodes CASRNVAGVKEQYF.

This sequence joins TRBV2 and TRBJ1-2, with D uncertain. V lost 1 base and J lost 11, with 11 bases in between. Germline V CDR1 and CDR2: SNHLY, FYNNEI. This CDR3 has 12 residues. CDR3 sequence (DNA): TGTGCCAGCAGTGAAGACCCTAGTGCGTACACCTTC. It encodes CASSEDPSAYTF.

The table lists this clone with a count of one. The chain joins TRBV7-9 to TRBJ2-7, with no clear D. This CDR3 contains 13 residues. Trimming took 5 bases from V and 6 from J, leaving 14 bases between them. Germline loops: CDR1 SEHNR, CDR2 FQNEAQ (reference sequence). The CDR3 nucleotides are TGTGCCAGCAGCCCTTTTTATAAGAGCGAGCAGTACTTC. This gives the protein CASSPFYKSEQYF.

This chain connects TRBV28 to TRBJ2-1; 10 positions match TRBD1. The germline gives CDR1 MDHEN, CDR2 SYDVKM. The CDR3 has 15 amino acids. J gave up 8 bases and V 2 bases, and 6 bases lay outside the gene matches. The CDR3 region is CASSLTGTGDDEQFF. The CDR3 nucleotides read TGTGCCAGCAGTTTAACCGGGACAGGGGACGATGAGCAGTTCTTC. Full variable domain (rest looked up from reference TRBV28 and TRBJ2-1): DVKVTQSSRYLVKRTGEKVFLECVQDMDHENMFWYRQDPGLGLRLIYFSYDVKMKEKGDIPEGYSVSREKKERFSLILESASTNQTSMYLCASSLTGTGDDEQFFGPGTRLTVL.

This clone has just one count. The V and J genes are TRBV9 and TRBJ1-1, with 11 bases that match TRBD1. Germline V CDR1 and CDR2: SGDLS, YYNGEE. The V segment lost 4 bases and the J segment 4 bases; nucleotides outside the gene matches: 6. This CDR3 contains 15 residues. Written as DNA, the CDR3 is TGTGCCAGCAGCACCTCCGGGACAGGGGGCACTGAAGCTTTCTTT. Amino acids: CASSTSGTGGTEAFF.

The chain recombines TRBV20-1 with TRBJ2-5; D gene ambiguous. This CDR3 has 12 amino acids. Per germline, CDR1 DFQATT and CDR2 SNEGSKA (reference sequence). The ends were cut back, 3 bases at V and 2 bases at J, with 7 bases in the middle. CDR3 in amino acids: CSASAEQETQYF. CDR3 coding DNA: TGCAGTGCTAGTGCGGAGCAAGAGACCCAGTACTTC.